What follows describes a single TCR beta chain. Its cognate antigen is unknown. This specimen belongs to a study of T cells in Graves' hyperthyroidism and ophthalmopathy. Findings of the study overall: For ophthalmopathy, model prediction preceded onset by a median about 6.2 months. A model built on 13 V-J features separated ophthalmopathy from stable hyperthyroidism.

RNA transcripts gave rise to amplified TCR beta CDR3 regions. The primer set for the first-round RT-PCR of the TCR CDR3 was HTBI. MiXCR was run by TCRdb on the multiplex PCR reads, yielding one entry per CDR3 protein. In the table there are 250,000 to 300,000 distinct CDR3 sequences, over 15% of which are singletons. Exclusion criteria comprised uncontrolled infection, other autoimmune disease, pregnancy or lactation. Germline trimming cut 2 bases from V and 5 bases from J; bases unmatched to any gene: 12. CDR3 size: 18 residues. CDR1 and CDR2 (germline): MGHRA, YSYEKL. J is TRBJ2-1 and V is TRBV4-1, with 10 bases lining up with TRBD2. Sequenced input: blood. This sequence was found in a woman aged 55-70 years with Graves' ophthalmopathy. The CDR3 sequence is CASSQIPQAGGANNEQFF. The CDR3 nucleotides are TGCGCCAGCAGCCAAATTCCACAAGCGGGAGGGGCCAACAATGAGCAGTTCTTC.